The TCR beta chain described here comes from a study of spatial heterogeneity in lung cancer. Study observations and caveats: Ubiquitous and regional expanded TCR counts mirrored ubiquitous and regional nonsynonymous mutation counts, respectively. Mutation tallies in tumors tracked expanded intratumoral alpha and beta TCR counts.

By frequency in the sample, this clonotype is medium-sized. The antigen is undetermined. V lost 3 bases and J lost 1; bases outside the gene matches: 11. CDR3 length: 19 amino acids. In germline, CDR1 is KGHDR, CDR2 SFDVKD. The time point here: sample taken at primary tumor resection. The cohort: under 80 early-stage, untreated non-small cell lung cancer patients. The authors sequenced whole RNA from tumor, nontumor lung or frozen PBMC without sorting. Individual TCR cDNA molecules each bore their own unique molecular identifier. One entry per CDR3 protein, called by TCRdb with MiXCR from the 5' RACE reads. The table has 6,800 or so distinct CDR3 sequences, around 7% seen once; the top ten hold 8.3%.

The sequence was collected from a male donor with early-stage non-small cell lung cancer. Sequenced material: lung tumor tissue, taken at surgery. The V call is TRBV24-1, the J call TRBJ2-2; TRBD1 aligns across 9 bases. The CDR3 region is CATSDALGQGPLNTGELFF. The CDR3 DNA reads as TGTGCCACCAGTGATGCGTTGGGACAGGGCCCTTTGAACACCGGGGAGCTGTTTTTT.